This TCR beta chain was sequenced in a study of T cell responses to AZD1222 COVID-19 vaccine. The study, taken as a whole, reports: Seropositivity was recorded at baseline in only 5 or 6 AZD1222 recipients. The donor group comprised mostly white British people and more females; the analysis possibly underestimated clonal diversity. The breadth and depth of Spike-specific TCRs increased once two AZD1222 doses had been given. A reported finding is that nearly half of spike-specific TCRs target unmutated variant regions.

A remark on this clone: What it binds is unknown.

Profiling relied on immunoSEQ multiplex PCR, and the TCRdb table lists in-frame clones only, not all of them. Of tens of thousands of clones in the sample, roughly 90% were seen once. Trimming removed 7 bases at V and 8 bases at J, with 15 bases between. Germline CDR1 SGHTA, CDR2 FQGNSA. This CDR3 region has 13 residues. This material consisted of peripheral blood, taken 28 days after the second AZD1222 dose. The origin of this receptor is an adult who received the AZD1222 COVID-19 vaccine. The chain recombines TRBV7-2 with TRBJ2-1; unclear D gene. CDR3 DNA: TGTGCCAGCACTCCGAGGAGCCTTGATGAGCAGTTCTTC. This gives the protein CASTPRSLDEQFF.